The entry below gives a single TCR beta chain sequence along with its context. With 7 bases removed from V and 0 bases from J, the gap between germline ends came to 9 bases. Germline CDR1 and CDR2: LNHDA and SQIVND (reference sequence). The length of the CDR3 is 14 residues. The sample originates from a study of blood T cell repertoires in COVID-19. Authors' processing steps: Amplification with reference gene primers provided the estimates of nucleated cell counts. The method was immunoSEQ multiplex PCR; TCRdb's version includes in-frame clones alone and lacks a portion of them. Clone size and V and J calls were adopted from that table, with D and trimming inferred from the DNA. The data show roughly 50,000 clones, over 85% seen once.

Material: peripheral blood. The clonotype comes from a man at least 80 years old with acute or convalescent COVID-19. The chain couples TRBV19 to TRBJ1-4, with D perhaps matching TRBD1 (6 bases). The CDR3 reads CASKGESTNEKLFF. The CDR3 DNA follows: TGTGCCAGTAAGGGGGAGTCAACTAATGAAAAACTGTTTTTT.